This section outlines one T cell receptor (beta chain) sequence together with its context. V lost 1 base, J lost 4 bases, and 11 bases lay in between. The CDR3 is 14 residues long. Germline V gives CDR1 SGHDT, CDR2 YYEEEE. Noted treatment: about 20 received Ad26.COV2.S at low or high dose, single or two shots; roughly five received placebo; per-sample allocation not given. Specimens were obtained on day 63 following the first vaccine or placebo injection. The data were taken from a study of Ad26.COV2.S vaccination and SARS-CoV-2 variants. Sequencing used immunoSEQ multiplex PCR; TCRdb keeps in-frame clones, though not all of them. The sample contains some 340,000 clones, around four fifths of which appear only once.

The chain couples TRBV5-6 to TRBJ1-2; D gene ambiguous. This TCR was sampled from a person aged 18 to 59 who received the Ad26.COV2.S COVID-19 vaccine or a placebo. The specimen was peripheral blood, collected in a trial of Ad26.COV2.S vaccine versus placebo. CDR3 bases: TGTGCCAGCAGCTTGAAAAGGATCCCCTATGGCTACACCTTC. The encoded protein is CASSLKRIPYGYTF.